The 8 T cell receptor beta chains reported below all come from one sample, sequenced in a study of T cell repertoires in cytomegalovirus infection. Antigen specificity for these receptors is unknown. TCRdb itself ran the reads through MiXCR, one entry per CDR3 protein. The data hold 100,000 to 150,000 distinct CDR3 sequences, with more than 20% observed a single time. Sequences were obtained from PBMCs, sequenced either directly or after in vitro stimulation (not recorded which). The receptor source for this set is a human donor in good health (CMV status not recorded). Some clones in this sample may be carry-over from other donors' samples.

The chain joins TRBV10-3 to TRBJ2-1; no clear D gene. The V gene lost 3 bases and the J gene lost 3 bases, with 6 bases spanning the gap. Germline lookup yields CDR1 ENHRY and CDR2 SYGVKD. This CDR3 spans 13 amino acids. The CDR3 nucleotides are TGTGCCATCAGTGATAGACACTACAATGAGCAGTTCTTC. This codes for CAISDRHYNEQFF.

This clonotype was seen a handful of times. The rearrangement links TRBV7-8 to TRBJ2-1; 8 positions match TRBD2. Germline V lookup: CDR1 SGHVS, CDR2 FQNEAQ. This CDR3 is 15 amino acids long. Losses at the gene ends were 1 base for V and 8 bases for J; bases not matched to a gene: 7. Here the CDR3 reads CASSLEAGGLDEQFF. The CDR3 nucleotides are TGTGCCAGCAGCTTAGAGGCGGGAGGACTCGATGAGCAGTTCTTC.

The rearrangement joins TRBV15 to TRBJ1-4; D is ambiguous. Looked up from germline, CDR1 is LNHNV and CDR2 is YYDKDF (reference sequence). This CDR3 has 13 residues. V shed 3 bases and J shed 6 bases, with 8 bases lying between them. CDR3 amino acids: CATSRDEDEKLFF. The CDR3 coding sequence is TGTGCCACCAGCAGGGACGAGGATGAAAAACTGTTTTTT.

This clonotype was detected once. The chain couples TRBV7-9 to TRBJ1-4, with 10 positions matching TRBD1. The junction had 8 bases not matched to a gene; V was cut back by 5 bases and J by 8 bases. Per germline, CDR1 SEHNR and CDR2 FQNEAQ (reference sequence). The length of the CDR3 is 15 residues. The CDR3 here is CASSRSGQGDEKLFF. DNA for the CDR3: TGTGCCAGCAGCCGATCCGGACAGGGGGACGAAAAACTGTTTTTT.

This clonotype has more than one count but fewer than ten. The chain uses TRBV27 and TRBJ1-1; perhaps TRBD1 as D (5 bases). The V end lost 5 bases, the J end lost 2 bases, and 12 bases lay between the germline ends. This CDR3 contains 14 residues. Germline V gene sequence: CDR1 MNHEY, CDR2 SMNVEV (reference sequence). CDR3 nucleotides: TGTGCCAGCAGTGCAAAGGGGAGTAACACTGAAGCTTTCTTT. It codes for CASSAKGSNTEAFF.

This clonotype has a handful of counts. The chain has TRBV19 and TRBJ2-7, with D possibly being TRBD2 (7 bases). The V gene lost 9 bases and the J gene lost 6 bases, with 21 bases spanning the gap. Germline loops: CDR1 LNHDA, CDR2 SQIVND (reference sequence). This CDR3 spans 14 amino acids. CDR3 DNA sequence: TGTGCCAGCCAAGCGGGACACCGGAAAGGCGAGCAGTACGTC. Protein: CASQAGHRKGEQYV.

This clonotype has more than one count but fewer than ten. The chain joins TRBV6-1 to TRBJ2-1; 10 bases align to TRBD2. Germline trimming cut 9 bases from V and 4 bases from J; bases unmatched to any gene: 9. The CDR3 runs 15 residues. In germline, CDR1 is MNHNS, CDR2 SASEGT. In DNA, the CDR3 is TGTGCCAGTGGGGCATCTAGCGGGAGTTACAATGAGCAGTTCTTC. Translation: CASGASSGSYNEQFF.

The gene calls are TRBV28 and TRBJ2-7; TRBD1 matches 8 bases. Germline V gives CDR1 MDHEN, CDR2 SYDVKM. V lost 6 bases, J lost 2 bases, and 9 bases stayed unmatched. The CDR3 loop spans 15 amino acids. CDR3 residues: CASRSTGTGTYEQYF. The CDR3, as DNA: TGTGCCAGCAGGTCTACCGGGACAGGTACCTACGAGCAGTACTTC.